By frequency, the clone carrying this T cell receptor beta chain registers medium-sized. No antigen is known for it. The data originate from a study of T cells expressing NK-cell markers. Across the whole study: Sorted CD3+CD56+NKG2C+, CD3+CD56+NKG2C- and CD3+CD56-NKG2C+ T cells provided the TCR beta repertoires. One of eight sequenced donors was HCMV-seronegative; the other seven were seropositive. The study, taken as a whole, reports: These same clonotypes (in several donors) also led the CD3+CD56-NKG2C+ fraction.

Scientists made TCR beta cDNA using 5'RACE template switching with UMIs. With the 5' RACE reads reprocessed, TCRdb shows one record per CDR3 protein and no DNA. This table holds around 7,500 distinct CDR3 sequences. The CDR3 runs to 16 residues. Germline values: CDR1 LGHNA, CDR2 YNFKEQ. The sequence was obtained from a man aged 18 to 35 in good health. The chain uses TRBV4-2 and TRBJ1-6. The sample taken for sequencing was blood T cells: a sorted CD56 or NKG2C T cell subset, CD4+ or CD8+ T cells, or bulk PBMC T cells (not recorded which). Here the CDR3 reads CASSQDPIPGNSPLHF.